Below, 22 T cell receptor beta chains from the same sample are listed, as sequenced in a study of cytomegalovirus exposure and HLA in healthy donors. 13 Jbeta primers and 60 Vbeta primers were used for the PCR. Method: immunoSEQ multiplex PCR; TCRdb's copy keeps in-frame clones and lacks some. Of under 200,000 clones listed, over 60% are singletons. The sequenced material came from PBMCs. These receptor sequences come from a woman in her forties or fifties in good health and CMV-seronegative.

The chain recombines TRBV5-1 with TRBJ1-1; 7 bases line up with TRBD1. The CDR3 has 13 amino acids. Germline CDR1 SGHRS, CDR2 YFSETQ. Germline trimming cut 4 bases from V and 4 bases from J; bases unmatched to any gene: 4. The CDR3 nucleotides are TGCGCCAGCAGCGGGACAGCGGGCACTGAAGCTTTCTTT. This translates into CASSGTAGTEAFF.

This clone appeared a single time. V gene TRBV28 combines with J gene TRBJ1-1; D is uncertain. This CDR3 is built from 13 residues. The germline CDR1 and CDR2 sequences are MDHEN and SYDVKM. The V gene lost 2 bases and the J gene lost 11 bases, with 15 bases spanning the gap. The CDR3 loop is CASSLPIDSPAFF. The CDR3, as DNA: TGTGCCAGCAGTTTACCGATCGACTCCCCCGCTTTCTTT. Filled out from reference TRBV28 and TRBJ1-1, the complete variable domain reads DVKVTQSSRYLVKRTGEKVFLECVQDMDHENMFWYRQDPGLGLRLIYFSYDVKMKEKGDIPEGYSVSREKKERFSLILESASTNQTSMYLCASSLPIDSPAFFGQGTRLTVV.

V usage is TRBV6-4 and J usage is TRBJ2-1, with TRBD1 matching 9 bases. The germline gives CDR1 MRHNA, CDR2 SNTAGT. CDR3 length equals 15 residues. After removal of 2 bases from V and 9 bases from J, the junction contained 8 bases not matched to a gene. The CDR3: CASSDRGQGSGEQFF. In nucleotides, the CDR3 is TGTGCCAGCAGTGACCGGGGACAGGGTTCGGGTGAGCAGTTCTTC.

The CDR3 here is CASSLGGTTYNEQFF. The CDR3 nucleotides read TGTGCCAGCAGTTTGGGGGGAACAACCTACAATGAGCAGTTCTTC. This chain links TRBV27 with TRBJ2-1; maybe TRBD2 (6 bases). Looked up from germline, CDR1 is MNHEY and CDR2 is SMNVEV (reference sequence). Trimming took off 3 bases at V and 2 bases at J, with 11 bases between the two ends. CDR3 length: 15 amino acids.

The chain employs TRBV28 and TRBJ1-2; the match to TRBD1 covers 9 bases. CDR1 and CDR2 (germline): MDHEN, SYDVKM. The CDR3 extends over 14 amino acids. V lost 5 bases to trimming and J lost 5 bases; unmatched junction nucleotides: 6. CDR3 sequence reads: CASSQDRGGYGYTF. CDR3 DNA sequence: TGTGCCAGCAGTCAGGACAGGGGTGGATATGGCTACACCTTC.

This chain links TRBV28 with TRBJ2-1; 7 nucleotides match TRBD1. Germline CDR1 is MDHEN and CDR2 is SYDVKM. V lost 7 bases and J lost 3; bases outside the gene matches: 9. The CDR3 contains 15 residues. CDR3 sequence: CASTKRQGNYNEQFF. CDR3 in DNA: TGTGCCAGCACGAAACGACAGGGCAACTACAATGAGCAGTTCTTC.

The J gene is TRBJ2-7, the V gene TRBV5-1, with TRBD1 matching over 7 bases. This CDR3 has 15 amino acids. Per germline, CDR1 SGHRS and CDR2 YFSETQ. Unmatched junction bases numbered 6, after V lost 0 bases and J lost 3 bases. The chain's CDR3 is CASSLDRGNFYEQYF. Written as DNA, the CDR3 is TGCGCCAGCAGCTTGGACAGGGGAAACTTCTACGAGCAGTACTTC.

The V and J genes are TRBV5-8 and TRBJ2-2; 10 bases are shared with TRBD2. CDR1 is SGHTS, CDR2 YDEGEE, per germline. The CDR3 sequence is 14 residues long. V shed 2 bases and J 5 bases; nucleotides not matched to a gene: 0. Here the CDR3 reads CASSLLAGTGELFF. In DNA form, the CDR3 reads TGTGCCAGCAGCTTACTAGCGGGGACCGGGGAGCTGTTTTTT.

This clone occurred once. The V gene is TRBV2, the J gene TRBJ1-4; D gene unclear. Germline loops: CDR1 SNHLY, CDR2 FYNNEI. This CDR3 has 14 residues. Trimming took 7 bases from V and 6 from J, leaving 15 bases between them. CDR3 nucleotide sequence: TGTGCCAGCACCACGAGGATGTTCGATGAAAAACTGTTTTTT. This gives the protein CASTTRMFDEKLFF.

To note about this clone: Its ends do not fully match the called genes, so a read error is possible. The chain recombines TRBV7-9 with TRBJ1-3; D unclear. The CDR3 runs to 16 residues. The germline gives CDR1 SEHNR, CDR2 FQNEAQ (reference sequence). The CDR3 nucleotides are TGTTCCAGCAGCTTAGGTGATGGGAGACCTGGAAACACCATATATTTT. This codes for CSSSLGDGRPGNTIYF.

Concerning this clone itself: The junction departs from germline at one end; a sequencing error may be responsible. The chain has TRBV7-9 and TRBJ2-1, with 15 bases matching TRBD2. This CDR3 is built from 16 residues. Per germline, CDR1 SEHNR and CDR2 FQNEAQ (reference sequence). The CDR3 coding sequence is TGTTCCAGCAGCTTAGAACCGGGACTAGCGGGAGGTGAGCAGTTCTTC. Amino acid sequence: CSSSLEPGLAGGEQFF.

This clone was found a few times. V usage is TRBV6-5 and J usage is TRBJ2-1, with D possibly TRBD1 on 6 matching bases. The germline V and J ends were trimmed by 10 bases and 5 bases, with 18 bases remaining between them. Germline V gene sequence: CDR1 MNHEY, CDR2 SVGAGI. This CDR3 comprises 14 residues. For the CDR3, the DNA is TGTGCCACTAGGGCTCAGGGGCGTAACAATGAGCAGTTCTTC. Protein sequence: CATRAQGRNNEQFF.

This sequence joins TRBV5-1 and TRBJ2-2; D may be TRBD1 (6 bases). Trimming removed 4 bases from V and 5 bases from J, with 15 bases in between. CDR1 and CDR2 (germline): SGHRS, YFSETQ. The CDR3 loop spans 15 amino acids. The CDR3 sequence: CASSEPQGSTGELFF. DNA of the CDR3: TGCGCCAGCAGCGAGCCCCAGGGGAGTACCGGGGAGCTGTTTTTT.

The chain uses TRBV10-3 and TRBJ2-7, with 7 bases lining up with TRBD1. This CDR3 comprises 14 residues. The germline V gene encodes CDR1 ENHRY and CDR2 SYGVKD. V lost 0 bases and J lost 6; bases outside the gene matches: 5. CDR3 nucleotides: TGTGCCATCAGTGAGTCAGGACAGGATTGCGAGCAGTACTTC. Its protein is CAISESGQDCEQYF.

Only a few counts were recorded for this clone. This chain uses TRBV6-5 with TRBJ1-5; no reliable D call. Germline CDR1 reads MNHEY; CDR2 reads SVGAGI. V was clipped by 6 bases and J by 8 bases, with 17 bases between them. CDR3 length: 14 residues. The CDR3 DNA sequence: TGTGCCAGCAGCTTCCTGGGCCCGAGGGAGCCCCAGCATTTT. This codes for CASSFLGPREPQHF.

The genes are TRBV20-1 and TRBJ2-3; D is ambiguous. Per the germline V gene, CDR1 is DFQATT and CDR2 is SNEGSKA (reference sequence). Trimming cost V 3 bases and J 6 bases, with 7 bases left between them. CDR3 length: 11 amino acids. Here the CDR3 DNA reads TGCAGTGCTAGGTCCCAGGATACGCAGTATTTT. Protein: CSARSQDTQYF.

The genes are TRBV2 and TRBJ1-6, with D possibly matching TRBD1 (5 bases). V was pared by 11 bases and J by 8 bases, with 13 bases between. This CDR3 comprises 12 residues. The germline V gene encodes CDR1 SNHLY and CDR2 FYNNEI. CDR3 DNA: TGTGCCGGAGGAGGGGACGATTCACCCCTCCACTTT. Protein product: CAGGGDDSPLHF.

J is TRBJ2-7 and V is TRBV28, with 9 bases fitting TRBD1. J gave up 6 bases and V 1 base, and 7 bases lay outside the gene matches. Germline V gives CDR1 MDHEN, CDR2 SYDVKM. The CDR3 is made up of 15 amino acids. This CDR3 is CASSLSGTGTGEQYF. In nucleotides, the CDR3 is TGTGCCAGCAGTTTATCCGGGACAGGGACGGGCGAGCAGTACTTC.

Details on this clone: This sample includes further DNA sequences coding for the same CDR3. The rearrangement uses TRBV2 and TRBJ2-5; perhaps TRBD2 as D (6 bases). The germline V and J ends were trimmed by 6 bases and 2 bases, with 7 bases remaining between them. Per germline, CDR1 SNHLY and CDR2 FYNNEI. The CDR3 contains 12 residues. CDR3 residues: CASRGGQETQYF. The DNA of the CDR3 is TGTGCCAGCAGGGGGGGTCAAGAGACCCAGTACTTC.

This chain links TRBV6-1 with TRBJ2-4; 12 positions agree with TRBD2. Unmatched junction bases numbered 11, after V lost 2 bases and J lost 0 bases. This CDR3 is built from 20 residues. CDR1 and CDR2 (germline): MNHNS, SASEGT. CDR3 in DNA: TGTGCCAGCAGTGAATCGATTAGGGTACTAGCGGGAGGAGCCAAAAACATTCAGTACTTC. It specifies CASSESIRVLAGGAKNIQYF.

The J gene is TRBJ2-1, the V gene TRBV11-2, with D perhaps matching TRBD1 (6 bases). CDR1 is SGHAT and CDR2 is FQNNGV in the germline V gene. The CDR3 has 16 residues. Between the trimmed V and J ends, which lost 1 base and 4 bases, there was a span of 14 bases. In DNA, the CDR3 is TGTGCCAGCAGCTTAGGGTCCCTGGGGGCGTACAATGAGCAGTTCTTC. This gives the protein CASSLGSLGAYNEQFF. The full variable domain, completed using reference TRBV11-2 and TRBJ2-1, is EAGVAQSPRYKIIEKRQSVAFWCNPISGHATLYWYQQILGQGPKLLIQFQNNGVVDDSQLPKDRFSAERLKGVDSTLKIQPAKLEDSAVYLCASSLGSLGAYNEQFFGPGTRLTVL.

The rearrangement links TRBV30 to TRBJ1-5; D ambiguous. V shed 0 bases and J shed 4 bases, with 13 bases lying between them. Germline-derived CDR1 and CDR2 are GTSNPN and SVGIG (reference sequence). The CDR3 totals 15 residues. The CDR3 DNA reads TGTGCCTGGAGTGTACGAGGGAAAGGAAATCAGCCCCAGCATTTT. The encoded protein is CAWSVRGKGNQPQHF.